These T cell receptor beta chains were read from a single sample in a study of shared clonotypes between healthy human individuals. Generated by immunoSEQ multiplex PCR, the TCRdb table keeps only in-frame clones and is missing some. Of roughly 810,000 clones in the sample, about 97% were seen once. Input material: naive CD8+ T cells sorted from blood. The receptor set was obtained from a man between 25 and 39 years old in good health. CDR3s include the opening cysteine and the closing phenylalanine or tryptophan. D genes are given only for firm matches. Clone size is given for some rows only: seen once, a few or many times, or a class if the clone is expanded.

J	D	V	size	CDR3	DNA
TRBJ2-5	-	TRBV4-1	few	CASSQVSGGRGETQYF	TGCGCCAGCAGCCAAGTTTCCGGGGGCAGGGGGGAGACCCAGTACTTC
TRBJ2-7	-	TRBV11-2	-	CASSLEGNEQYF	TGTGCCAGCAGCTTGGAGGGAAACGAGCAGTACTTC
TRBJ1-2	TRBD1	TRBV2	-	CASRYRGIPGYTF	TGTGCCAGCAGGTACAGGGGCATCCCCGGCTACACCTTC
TRBJ1-2	TRBD1	TRBV28	-	CASSPMTGDYGYTF	TGTGCCAGCAGTCCGATGACAGGGGACTATGGCTACACCTTC
TRBJ2-2	-	TRBV5-1	-	CASSWGTTNTGELFF	TGCGCCAGCAGCTGGGGGACAACGAACACCGGGGAGCTGTTTTTT
TRBJ1-4	TRBD1	TRBV6-5	-	CASSYRTGATNEKLFF	TGTGCCAGCAGTTACAGAACAGGGGCAACTAATGAAAAACTGTTTTTT
TRBJ2-1	TRBD2	TRBV7-9	-	CASSPPTSSGSDNEQFF	TGTGCCAGCAGCCCTCCGACAAGTAGCGGGAGTGACAATGAGCAGTTCTTC
TRBJ2-1	-	TRBV7-8	-	CASSSHIGNEQFF	TGTGCCAGCAGCTCCCATATCGGCAATGAGCAGTTCTTC
TRBJ2-7	-	TRBV7-8	-	CASSLDRRPYEQYF	TGTGCCAGCAGCTTAGATCGCCGGCCCTACGAGCAGTACTTC
TRBJ2-1	-	TRBV6-1	-	CASREPYAYDYNEQFF	TGTGCCAGCAGGGAACCCTACGCCTACGACTACAATGAGCAGTTCTTC
TRBJ2-7	TRBD1	TRBV18	-	CASSPEDRNYLYEQYF	TGTGCCAGCTCACCCGAGGACAGGAATTATCTCTACGAGCAGTACTTC
TRBJ2-7	-	TRBV10-2	-	CASSEASLYEQYF	TGCGCCAGCAGTGAGGCCTCCCTTTACGAGCAGTACTTC
TRBJ1-2	TRBD1	TRBV7-9	-	CASSAPGQGDIQYGYTF	TGTGCCAGCAGCGCGCCGGGACAGGGGGATATACAATATGGCTACACCTTC
TRBJ2-7	-	TRBV5-4	-	CASSLGYEQYF	TGTGCCAGCAGCTTGGGGTACGAGCAGTACTTC